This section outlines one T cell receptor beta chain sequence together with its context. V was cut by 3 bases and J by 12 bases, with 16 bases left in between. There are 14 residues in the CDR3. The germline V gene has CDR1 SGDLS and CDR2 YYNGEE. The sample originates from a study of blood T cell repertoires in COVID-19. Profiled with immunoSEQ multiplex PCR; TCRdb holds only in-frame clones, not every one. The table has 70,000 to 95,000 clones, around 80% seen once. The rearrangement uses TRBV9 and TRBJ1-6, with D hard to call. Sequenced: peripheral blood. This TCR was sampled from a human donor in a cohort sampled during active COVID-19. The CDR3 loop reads CASSARSGSGPLHF. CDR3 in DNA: TGTGCCAGCAGCGCCCGCTCGGGTTCGGGACCCCTCCACTTT.